The rows below give T cell receptor beta chains drawn from one sample of a study of T cell responses to AZD1222 COVID-19 vaccine. The protocol was immunoSEQ multiplex PCR, while the TCRdb copy is restricted to in-frame clones and leaves out a portion. The table shows more than 150,000 clones, with 90% occurring only once. The sample was peripheral blood, taken on day 0 of AZD1222 vaccination. The source of these receptors is an adult in good health. Both conserved end residues are part of each CDR3. D genes are given only for firm matches. A clone size is listed for some rows: how often the clone was seen (once, few, many), or a class if it is expanded.

v_gene: TRBV2; d_gene: TRBD1; abundance: .; j_gene: TRBJ1-2; CDR3aa: CASSPGQSIYGYTF; CDR3nt: TGTGCCAGCAGCCCGGGACAGAGTATCTATGGCTACACCTTC
v_gene: TRBV5-1; d_gene: .; abundance: .; j_gene: TRBJ1-2; CDR3aa: CASSLYLGDGYTF; CDR3nt: TGCGCCAGCAGCCTATACCTGGGGGATGGCTACACCTTC
v_gene: TRBV14; d_gene: .; abundance: .; j_gene: TRBJ1-2; CDR3aa: CASSQEQSGVYGYTF; CDR3nt: TGTGCCAGCAGCCAAGAACAATCCGGGGTCTATGGCTACACCTTC
v_gene: TRBV5-8; d_gene: .; abundance: .; j_gene: TRBJ1-4; CDR3aa: CASSSTLGVLGEKLFF; CDR3nt: TGTGCCAGCAGCTCGACACTGGGGGTACTAGGTGAAAAACTGTTTTTT
v_gene: TRBV7-9; d_gene: .; abundance: .; j_gene: TRBJ2-2; CDR3aa: CASSPTGTLNTGELFF; CDR3nt: TGTGCCAGCAGCCCCACCGGGACACTGAACACCGGGGAGCTGTTTTTT
v_gene: TRBV6-2/TRBV6-3; d_gene: .; abundance: .; j_gene: TRBJ2-3; CDR3aa: CASSHRGLASTDTQYF; CDR3nt: TGTGCCAGCAGTCACCGGGGTCTAGCGAGCACAGATACGCAGTATTTT
v_gene: TRBV7-2; d_gene: TRBD1; abundance: few; j_gene: TRBJ1-5; CDR3aa: CASSPLRGMNQPQHF; CDR3nt: TGTGCCAGCAGTCCTCTCAGGGGGATGAATCAGCCCCAGCATTTT
v_gene: TRBV11-3; d_gene: TRBD1; abundance: few; j_gene: TRBJ1-2; CDR3aa: CASTGTGGHYGYTF; CDR3nt: TGTGCCAGTACCGGGACAGGGGGTCACTATGGCTACACCTTC
v_gene: TRBV28; d_gene: .; abundance: .; j_gene: TRBJ1-5; CDR3aa: CASSFLEIQGVGGNQPQHF; CDR3nt: TGTGCCAGCAGTTTTCTTGAAATACAGGGAGTTGGTGGCAATCAGCCCCAGCATTTT
v_gene: TRBV7-2; d_gene: TRBD1; abundance: .; j_gene: TRBJ2-7; CDR3aa: CASSYRTGGVYEQYF; CDR3nt: TGTGCCAGCAGCTACCGGACAGGGGGGGTTTATGAGCAGTACTTC
v_gene: TRBV6-2/TRBV6-3; d_gene: .; abundance: .; j_gene: TRBJ1-1; CDR3aa: CASSYSLRIEDTEAFF; CDR3nt: TGTGCCAGCAGTTACTCGCTGAGAATAGAGGACACTGAAGCTTTCTTT
v_gene: TRBV2; d_gene: .; abundance: .; j_gene: TRBJ1-1; CDR3aa: CASSGHVQAFF; CDR3nt: TGTGCCAGCAGCGGACACGTCCAAGCTTTCTTT
v_gene: TRBV9; d_gene: TRBD1; abundance: .; j_gene: TRBJ1-3; CDR3aa: CASSLSPGQGLGGNTIYF; CDR3nt: TGTGCCAGCAGCCTTTCTCCGGGACAGGGGCTAGGTGGAAACACCATATATTTT
v_gene: TRBV4-2; d_gene: TRBD2; abundance: .; j_gene: TRBJ2-1; CDR3aa: CASSHGTTRIPEQFF; CDR3nt: TGTGCCAGCAGCCACGGGACTACACGAATTCCTGAGCAGTTCTTC
v_gene: TRBV10-3; d_gene: .; abundance: .; j_gene: TRBJ2-7; CDR3aa: CAISLGQTYEQYF; CDR3nt: TGTGCCATCAGCCTTGGACAGACCTACGAGCAGTACTTC
v_gene: TRBV6-5; d_gene: .; abundance: .; j_gene: TRBJ1-2; CDR3aa: CASSYSLGGSDTF; CDR3nt: TGTGCCAGCAGTTACAGTCTGGGGGGGTCGGACACCTTC
v_gene: TRBV7-2; d_gene: TRBD1; abundance: .; j_gene: TRBJ2-5; CDR3aa: CASSSRGSSRETQYF; CDR3nt: TGTGCCAGCAGCTCCAGGGGGTCTAGTAGGGAGACCCAGTACTTC
v_gene: TRBV5-5; d_gene: .; abundance: few; j_gene: TRBJ1-2; CDR3aa: CASSPDNYGYTF; CDR3nt: TGTGCCAGCAGCCCGGATAACTATGGCTACACCTTC
v_gene: TRBV9; d_gene: .; abundance: .; j_gene: TRBJ1-6; CDR3aa: CASSVDRADSPLHF; CDR3nt: TGTGCCAGCAGCGTAGACAGGGCAGATTCACCCCTCCACTTT
v_gene: TRBV12-3/TRBV12-4; d_gene: .; abundance: once; j_gene: TRBJ1-1; CDR3aa: CASSLQGGTEAFF; CDR3nt: TGTGCCAGCAGTCTACAGGGAGGGACTGAAGCTTTCTTT
v_gene: TRBV6-5; d_gene: .; abundance: .; j_gene: TRBJ1-5; CDR3aa: CASSYSPQGQPQHF; CDR3nt: TGTGCCAGCAGTTACTCACCCCAAGGTCAGCCCCAGCATTTT
v_gene: TRBV13; d_gene: .; abundance: .; j_gene: TRBJ2-5; CDR3aa: CASSLGSGAETQYF; CDR3nt: TGTGCCAGCAGCTTAGGGTCAGGGGCCGAGACCCAGTACTTC
v_gene: TRBV7-9; d_gene: .; abundance: .; j_gene: TRBJ2-1; CDR3aa: CASSLDVYSSYNEQFF; CDR3nt: TGTGCCAGCAGCTTAGATGTCTATAGCTCCTACAATGAGCAGTTCTTC
v_gene: TRBV5-6; d_gene: .; abundance: .; j_gene: TRBJ2-5; CDR3aa: CASSLVQVGQETQYF; CDR3nt: TGTGCCAGCAGCTTGGTCCAGGTGGGGCAAGAGACCCAGTACTTC
v_gene: TRBV29-1; d_gene: .; abundance: .; j_gene: TRBJ1-1; CDR3aa: CSVKRATTPEAFF; CDR3nt: TGCAGCGTTAAGAGGGCGACCACCCCTGAAGCTTTCTTT
v_gene: TRBV10-2; d_gene: TRBD1; abundance: .; j_gene: TRBJ1-2; CDR3aa: CASSESLTGRVYGYTF; CDR3nt: TGCGCCAGCAGTGAGTCCCTGACAGGGAGGGTCTATGGCTACACCTTC
v_gene: TRBV3-1/TRBV3-2; d_gene: .; abundance: .; j_gene: TRBJ1-2; CDR3aa: CASSQGQTGLGYTF; CDR3nt: TGTGCCAGCAGCCAAGGCCAAACAGGTTTGGGCTACACCTTC
v_gene: TRBV19; d_gene: .; abundance: .; j_gene: TRBJ2-1; CDR3aa: CASSTHTLGNNEQFF; CDR3nt: TGTGCCAGTAGTACTCACACACTGGGGAACAATGAGCAGTTCTTC
v_gene: TRBV7-2; d_gene: TRBD2; abundance: once; j_gene: TRBJ2-7; CDR3aa: CASSLTAGVSYEQYF; CDR3nt: TGTGCCAGCAGCTTAACAGCGGGAGTTTCCTACGAGCAGTACTTC
v_gene: TRBV19; d_gene: .; abundance: .; j_gene: TRBJ1-5; CDR3aa: CASSKSARISNQPQHF; CDR3nt: TGTGCCAGTAGTAAATCTGCCAGAATTAGCAATCAGCCCCAGCATTTT
v_gene: TRBV24-1; d_gene: TRBD1; abundance: once; j_gene: TRBJ1-3; CDR3aa: CATSDGGQGYSGNTIYF; CDR3nt: TGTGCCACCAGTGACGGGGGACAGGGCTACTCTGGAAACACCATATATTTT
v_gene: TRBV28; d_gene: TRBD1; abundance: .; j_gene: TRBJ2-2; CDR3aa: CASSLPGQLRSGELFF; CDR3nt: TGTGCCAGCAGCCTCCCGGGACAGCTCCGATCCGGGGAGCTGTTTTTT
v_gene: TRBV28; d_gene: .; abundance: .; j_gene: TRBJ1-2; CDR3aa: CASSLYSGARGNYGYTF; CDR3nt: TGTGCCAGCAGTTTATATTCCGGGGCGCGGGGAAACTATGGCTACACCTTC
v_gene: TRBV5-4; d_gene: .; abundance: .; j_gene: TRBJ2-7; CDR3aa: CASSYSPYEQYF; CDR3nt: TGTGCCAGCAGCTATTCGCCCTACGAGCAGTACTTC
v_gene: TRBV6-2/TRBV6-3; d_gene: .; abundance: .; j_gene: TRBJ1-5; CDR3aa: CASSLTGAPNQPQHF; CDR3nt: TGTGCCAGCAGTTTAACAGGTGCACCTAATCAGCCCCAGCATTTT
v_gene: TRBV28; d_gene: .; abundance: .; j_gene: TRBJ1-5; CDR3aa: CASSDDRLSNQPQHF; CDR3nt: TGTGCCAGCAGTGACGACAGGCTGAGCAATCAGCCCCAGCATTTT
v_gene: TRBV4-1; d_gene: .; abundance: .; j_gene: TRBJ1-6; CDR3aa: CASSHGHYNSPLHF; CDR3nt: TGCGCCAGCAGCCACGGACACTATAATTCACCCCTCCACTTT